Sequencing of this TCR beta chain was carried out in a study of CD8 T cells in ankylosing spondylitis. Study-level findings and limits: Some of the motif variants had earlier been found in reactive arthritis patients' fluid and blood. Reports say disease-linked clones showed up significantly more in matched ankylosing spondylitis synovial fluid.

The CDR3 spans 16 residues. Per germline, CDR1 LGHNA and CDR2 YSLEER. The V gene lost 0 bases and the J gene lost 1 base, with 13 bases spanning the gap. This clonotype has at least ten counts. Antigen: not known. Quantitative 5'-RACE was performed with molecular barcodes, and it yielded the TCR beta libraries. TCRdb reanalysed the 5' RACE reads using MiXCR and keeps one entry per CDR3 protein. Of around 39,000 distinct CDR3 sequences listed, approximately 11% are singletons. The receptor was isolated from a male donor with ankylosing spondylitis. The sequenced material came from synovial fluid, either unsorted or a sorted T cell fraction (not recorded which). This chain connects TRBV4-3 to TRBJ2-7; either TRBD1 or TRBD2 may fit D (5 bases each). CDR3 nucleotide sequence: TGCGCCAGCAGCCAAGAGGCCGGGACGGGTTCCTACGAGCAGTACTTC. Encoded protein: CASSQEAGTGSYEQYF.